The 5 T cell receptor beta chains below were found in one sample sequenced in a study of CD8+ T cells in alopecia areata. cDNA prepared by RNA extraction and subsequent reverse transcription served as the template for sequencing. This table comes from immunoSEQ multiplex PCR, and its TCRdb copy is limited to in-frame clones, with some not included. The sample includes about 210,000 clones, about 58% seen only once; the top ten take roughly 1.6%. Treatment indicated: oral pan-JAK inhibitor, 5-10 mg twice daily. The specimen comprised CD4+ T cells sorted from blood, sampled at week 4, from a patient treated with tofacitinib. The receptors derive from a human donor with alopecia areata.

This clone was seen once. The chain links TRBV13 to TRBJ2-3; D is ambiguous. The CDR3 is made up of 12 amino acids. CDR1 and CDR2 (germline): PRHDT, FYEKMQ (reference sequence). V lost 4 bases, J lost 2 bases, and 4 bases lay in between. CDR3 sequence (DNA): TGTGCCAGCAGCTCCTCCACAGATACGCAGTATTTT. This translates into CASSSSTDTQYF.

The V and J genes are TRBV5-1 and TRBJ1-2; D not certain. The CDR3 runs to 16 residues. V was pared by 3 bases and J by 0 bases, with 15 bases between. The germline CDR1 and CDR2 sequences are SGHRS and YFSETQ. The CDR3 protein is CASSSDFGPANYGYTF. CDR3 in DNA: TGCGCCAGCAGCTCGGACTTCGGCCCTGCTAACTATGGCTACACCTTC.

The chain links TRBV29-1 to TRBJ2-5; tentatively, D is TRBD1 (6 bases). The V end was cut by 4 bases, the J end by 2 bases, with 11 bases between. This CDR3 region has 13 residues. CDR1 and CDR2 from the germline V gene are SQVTM and ANQGSEA. This chain's CDR3 is CSVGGPQQETQYF. In DNA, the CDR3 is TGCAGCGTTGGGGGGCCCCAGCAAGAGACCCAGTACTTC.

The chain recombines TRBV30 with TRBJ1-2; no reliable D call. The length of the CDR3 is 13 residues. Germline loops: CDR1 GTSNPN, CDR2 SVGIG (reference sequence). Trimming pared 3 bases from V and 7 bases from J, leaving 15 bases between. Written as DNA, the CDR3 is TGTGCCTGGAGCGGTGAGGGCGGGCGTGGCTACACCTTC. Translation: CAWSGEGGRGYTF.

The chain combines TRBV6-4 with TRBJ2-3, with 14 bases that match TRBD2. Per germline, CDR1 MRHNA and CDR2 SNTAGT. The CDR3 covers 15 residues. V trimming: 6 bases; J trimming: 6 bases; junction bases outside the gene matches: 5. Here the CDR3 reads CASSETSGGADTQYF. Written as DNA, the CDR3 is TGTGCCAGCAGCGAGACTAGCGGGGGGGCGGATACGCAGTATTTT.